This T cell receptor (beta chain) was profiled in a study of monozygotic twins with inflammatory bowel disease. TCRdb reanalyzed the 5' RACE reads and collapses them to one entry per CDR3 protein, without DNA. This sample's table has 200,000 to 250,000 distinct CDR3 sequences. Looked up from germline, CDR1 is SGDLS and CDR2 is YYNGEE. The CDR3 has 15 amino acids. The rearrangement joins TRBV9 to TRBJ1-1; TCRdb's assignment of TRBD1 cannot be checked, as there is no DNA. This receptor was taken from a human donor with ulcerative colitis or Crohn's disease, or a healthy co-twin of an affected twin (not recorded which). Material for sequencing was blood. This CDR3 reads CASSLRGTANTEAFF. The whole variable domain, filled in from reference TRBV9 and TRBJ1-1, reads DSGVTQTPKHLITATGQRVTLRCSPRSGDLSVYWYQQSLDQGLQFLIQYYNGEERAKGNILERFSAQQFPDLHSELNLSSLELGDSALYFCASSLRGTANTEAFFGQGTRLTVV.